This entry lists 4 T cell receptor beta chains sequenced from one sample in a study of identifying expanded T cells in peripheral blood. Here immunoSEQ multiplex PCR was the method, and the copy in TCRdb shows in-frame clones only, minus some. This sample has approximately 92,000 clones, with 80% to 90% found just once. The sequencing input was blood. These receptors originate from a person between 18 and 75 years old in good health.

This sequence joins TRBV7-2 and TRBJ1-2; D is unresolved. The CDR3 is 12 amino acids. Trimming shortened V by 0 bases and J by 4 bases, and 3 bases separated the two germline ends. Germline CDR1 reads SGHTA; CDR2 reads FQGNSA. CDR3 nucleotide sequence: TGTGCCAGCAGCTTAGCCAGCTATGGCTACACCTTC. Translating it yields CASSLASYGYTF.

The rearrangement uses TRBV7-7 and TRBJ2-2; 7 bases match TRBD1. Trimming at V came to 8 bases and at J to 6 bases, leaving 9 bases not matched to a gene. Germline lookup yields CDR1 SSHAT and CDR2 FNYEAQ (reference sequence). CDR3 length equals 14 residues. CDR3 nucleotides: TGTGCCAGCGGCCTACGACAGGGTGCCGGGGAGCTGTTTTTT. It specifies CASGLRQGAGELFF.

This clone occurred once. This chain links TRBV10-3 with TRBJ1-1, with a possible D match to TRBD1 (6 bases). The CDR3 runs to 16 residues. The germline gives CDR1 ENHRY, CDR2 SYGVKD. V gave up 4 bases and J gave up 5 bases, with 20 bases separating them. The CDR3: CAISVKGGRVGTEAFF. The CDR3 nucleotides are TGTGCCATCAGTGTCAAGGGGGGCCGGGTTGGGACTGAAGCTTTCTTT.

The CDR3 sequence is CASSKITGGPTDTQYF. CDR3 sequence (DNA): TGTGCCAGTAGTAAAATTACGGGGGGGCCGACAGATACGCAGTATTTT. The chain couples TRBV19 to TRBJ2-3, with TRBD2 matching over 8 bases. The trim removed 4 bases at V and 3 bases at J, leaving 9 bases unmatched. CDR1 is LNHDA and CDR2 is SQIVND in the germline V gene (reference sequence). This CDR3 spans 16 amino acids.